The next 28 T cell receptor beta chains were all read from a single sample in a study of T cells in Graves' hyperthyroidism and ophthalmopathy (dated by TCRdb to the late 2010s). Library method: multiplex PCR. Sequenced using an Illumina HiSeq 2000. Amplification of TCR beta CDR3 regions was carried out from RNA transcripts. The first round of RT-PCR for the TCR CDR3 was performed with the HTBI primer set and the Qiagen OneStep RT-PCR kit. Starting from the raw public reads, TCRdb applied fastp trimming at Q25, assembled clones with MiXCR and retained in-frame beta chains. Rows matching on CDR3 protein sequence are summarized as one entry with the most common DNA and genes. In this sample the table shows hundreds of thousands of distinct CDR3 sequences, roughly 17% of which occur a single time. The leading ten clones occupy under 20% of the sample. Material for sequencing was blood. The receptors derive from a woman aged 18-30 years with Graves' hyperthyroidism.

The genes are TRBV5-4 and TRBJ1-2; D gene uncertain. CDR1 and CDR2 from the germline V gene are SGHNT and YYREEE (reference sequence). The V gene lost 5 bases and the J gene lost 3 bases, with 14 bases spanning the gap. This CDR3 region has 14 residues. The DNA of the CDR3 is TGTGCCAGCAGACCACGAGACGGGCACTATGGCTACACCTTC. This gives the protein CASRPRDGHYGYTF.

This clonotype was counted many times. The V call is TRBV5-1, the J call TRBJ2-3; no definite D call. V lost 1 base to trimming and J lost 6 bases, with 6 bases between them. Germline V gene data show CDR1 as SGHRS and CDR2 as YFSETQ. This CDR3 spans 12 amino acids. The CDR3 loop reads CASSLSGDTQYF. CDR3 DNA: TGCGCCAGCAGCTTGTCCGGGGATACGCAGTATTTT. The entire variable domain, with the rest obtained from reference TRBV5-1 and TRBJ2-3, is as follows: KAGVTQTPRYLIKTRGQQVTLSCSPISGHRSVSWYQQTPGQGLQFLFEYFSETQRNKGNFPGRFSGRQFSNSRSEMNVSTLELGDSALYLCASSLSGDTQYFGPGTRLTVL.

The CDR3 DNA reads as TGCAGCGTTGAATTTTTGGCGTCAGCCCCTAACTATGGCTACACCTTC. This encodes CSVEFLASAPNYGYTF. The J gene is TRBJ1-2, the V gene TRBV29-1; D gene ambiguous. Trimming cost V 2 bases and J 0 bases, with 16 bases left between them. This CDR3 has 16 residues. Germline assignment: CDR1 SQVTM and CDR2 ANQGSEA. Drawing the rest from reference TRBV29-1 and TRBJ1-2, the complete variable domain is SAVISQKPSRDICQRGTSLTIQCQVDSQVTMMFWYRQQPGQSLTLIATANQGSEATYESGFVIDKFPISRPNLTFSTLTVSNMSPEDSSIYLCSVEFLASAPNYGYTFGSGTRLTVV.

The V call is TRBV3-1, the J call TRBJ2-5, with TRBD2 identical over 10 bases. This CDR3 spans 18 amino acids. V shed 7 bases and J 5 bases; nucleotides not matched to a gene: 19. CDR1 LGHDT and CDR2 YNNKEL come from the germline V gene (reference sequence). The CDR3 is CASNLARNPSGSPETQYF. CDR3 coding DNA: TGTGCCAGCAACCTAGCCCGCAATCCTAGCGGGAGTCCGGAGACCCAGTACTTC.

This clonotype was seen many times. The V and J genes are TRBV6-1 and TRBJ2-7, with TRBD1 matching 9 bases. The germline V gene encodes CDR1 MNHNS and CDR2 SASEGT. This CDR3 spans 15 amino acids. The J segment lost 3 bases and the V segment lost 5 bases, leaving 8 bases of the junction unmatched. The CDR3 DNA reads TGTGCCAGCAGTTCCCCTGGGACAGGGAACTACGAGCAGTACTTC. Protein: CASSSPGTGNYEQYF.

The chain joins TRBV20-1 to TRBJ2-5; perhaps TRBD2 as D (5 bases). CDR3 length: 13 amino acids. Trimming left V 7 bases short and J 5 bases short, with 17 bases between. In germline, CDR1 is DFQATT, CDR2 SNEGSKA (reference sequence). Written as DNA, the CDR3 is TGCAGTGTTCTCACTACTAGTTGGGAGACCCAGTACTTC. Its translation: CSVLTTSWETQYF.

The genes are TRBV27 and TRBJ2-7, with D perhaps TRBD1 (5 bases). The CDR3 length is 15 residues. V was cut by 6 bases and J by 5 bases, with 20 bases left in between. The V gene's germline CDR1 is MNHEY and CDR2 SMNVEV (reference sequence). In nucleotides, the CDR3 is TGTGCCAGCAGGCGAATTCTAGGGGTCCTGAACGAGCAGTACTTC. Residues: CASRRILGVLNEQYF.

This clonotype was found many times. The chain combines TRBV12-3 or TRBV12-4 with TRBJ1-5, with 7 bases fitting TRBD1. V lost 1 base and J lost 6; bases outside the gene matches: 3. The CDR3 extends over 14 amino acids. The CDR3 loop reads CASSLGSGGQPQHF. CDR3 nucleotides: TGTGCCAGCAGTTTAGGGTCAGGGGGTCAGCCCCAGCATTTT.

This clonotype was counted ten times or more. The chain joins TRBV6-2 or TRBV6-3 to TRBJ2-5; perhaps TRBD2 as D (7 bases). V lost 2 bases to trimming and J lost 5 bases, with 18 bases between them. Germline CDR1 reads MNHEY; CDR2 reads SVGEGT. CDR3 length: 16 residues. The CDR3 spells CASSYMTGGHRETQYF. The CDR3 coding sequence is TGTGCCAGCAGTTACATGACGGGGGGACATCGGGAGACCCAGTACTTC.

This rearrangement joins TRBV4-1 to TRBJ1-2, with D unresolved. CDR3 length: 15 amino acids. Trimming took off 6 bases at V and 3 bases at J, with 17 bases between the two ends. CDR1 is MGHRA, CDR2 YSYEKL, per germline. CDR3 coding DNA: TGCGCCAGCAGGTCCGCCTCGCGAAGGGACTATGGCTACACCTTC. It yields the protein CASRSASRRDYGYTF.

To note about this clonotype: This sequence may be a read error, since a much larger clone differs from it by one base. V and J are TRBV11-3 and TRBJ1-6, with D unresolved. Germline values: CDR1 SGHNT, CDR2 YENEEA. The CDR3 spans 13 residues. The CDR3 sequence: CASSLEGGSPRHF. In nucleotides, the CDR3 is TGTGCCAGCAGCTTAGAAGGCGGTTCACCCCGCCACTTT.

This clonotype has ten or more counts. The rearrangement joins TRBV10-3 to TRBJ2-1; 10 nucleotides match TRBD2. Germline CDR1 and CDR2: ENHRY and SYGVKD. The CDR3 sequence is 16 residues long. With 2 bases clipped from V and 4 bases from J, the junction kept 5 bases outside the gene matches. CDR3 sequence (DNA): TGTGCCATCAGTGAGATTAGCGGGGGGCAGTACAATGAGCAGTTCTTC. The encoded protein is CAISEISGGQYNEQFF.

This clonotype was recorded a few times. The V gene is TRBV6-1, the J gene TRBJ1-3; the D gene is possibly TRBD1 (6 bases). The germline V gene encodes CDR1 MNHNS and CDR2 SASEGT. V lost 8 bases and J 0 bases, leaving 14 bases between the germline ends. The CDR3 spans 15 residues. CDR3: CASADRPSSGNTIYF. CDR3 DNA sequence: TGTGCCAGCGCCGACAGGCCGTCCTCTGGAAACACCATATATTTT.

At least ten counts were recorded for this clonotype. The chain couples TRBV6-6 to TRBJ2-7; no clear D. Germline CDR1 MNHNY, CDR2 SVGAGI (reference sequence). CDR3 size: 15 residues. V lost 0 bases and J lost 0, with 9 bases in between. In DNA form, the CDR3 reads TGTGCCAGCAGTTACTCGGCTGACAACTCCTACGAGCAGTACTTC. This translates into CASSYSADNSYEQYF.

This clonotype was detected many times. The genes are TRBV27 and TRBJ1-1, with 8 positions matching TRBD1. Trimming cost V 2 bases and J 0 bases; bases outside gene matches: 5. CDR1 is MNHEY, CDR2 SMNVEV, per germline (reference sequence). The CDR3 covers 16 residues. The CDR3 loop is CASSLRGTGMNTEAFF. The CDR3 DNA reads TGTGCCAGCAGTTTAAGAGGGACAGGTATGAACACTGAAGCTTTCTTT.

The V and J genes are TRBV7-2 and TRBJ1-5; 7 bases line up with TRBD1. Germline trimming cut 5 bases from V and 1 base from J; bases unmatched to any gene: 5. The CDR3 has 15 amino acids. Germline V gives CDR1 SGHTA, CDR2 FQGNSA. CDR3 region: CASSPTGMSNQPQHF. DNA for the CDR3: TGTGCCAGCAGCCCGACAGGGATGAGCAATCAGCCCCAGCATTTT.

As concerns this clonotype: Since the CDR3 does not end with the conserved phenylalanine or tryptophan, this likely comes from a read error. The gene calls are TRBV12-3 or TRBV12-4 and TRBJ2-7; D remains unclear. V was shortened by 2 bases and J by 0 bases, with 14 bases between the two germline ends. There are 16 residues in the CDR3. The CDR3 loop is CASSLTPPRDSYEQYY. The CDR3 DNA follows: TGTGCCAGCAGTTTAACCCCCCCGCGAGACTCCTACGAGCAGTACTAC.

This clonotype was detected a few times. The chain is built from TRBV6-4 and TRBJ2-1, with D possibly TRBD2 on 5 matching bases. V shed 2 bases and J shed 6 bases, with 11 bases lying between them. Germline V gene lookup returns CDR1 MRHNA and CDR2 SNTAGT. The length of the CDR3 is 14 residues. The CDR3 DNA sequence: TGTGCCAGCAGTGACGGGTCGGGATCCAATGAGCAGTTCTTC. It is translated as CASSDGSGSNEQFF.

This clonotype has at least ten counts. The chain carries TRBV12-3 or TRBV12-4 and TRBJ1-1; D call uncertain. CDR3 length: 13 residues. Trimming stripped 8 bases from V and 3 bases from J, with 13 bases between. DNA for the CDR3: TGTGCCAGCTCCCTGTCTCGGGACACTGAAGCTTTCTTT. It encodes CASSLSRDTEAFF.

J is TRBJ1-6 and V is TRBV7-2; tentative D call: TRBD1 (6 bases). The CDR3 extends over 16 amino acids. From germline, CDR1 is SGHTA and CDR2 FQGNSA. Trimming removed 2 bases from V and 11 bases from J, with 19 bases in between. The CDR3 DNA follows: TGTGCCAGCAGCTTATGGCGGCCAGGGGCTTTTCCACCCCTCCACTTT. Protein product: CASSLWRPGAFPPLHF. Using reference TRBV7-2 and TRBJ1-6 for the parts outside the CDR3, the full variable domain is GAGVSQSPSNKVTEKGKDVELRCDPISGHTALYWYRQSLGQGLEFLIYFQGNSAPDKSGLPSDRFSAERTGGSVSTLTIQRTQQEDSAVYLCASSLWRPGAFPPLHFGNGTRLTVT.

The V gene is TRBV6-2 or TRBV6-3, the J gene TRBJ2-4, with 8 bases aligning to TRBD2. The CDR3 loop spans 16 amino acids. J was trimmed by 5 bases and V by 5 bases; bases with no gene match: 11. Germline assignment: CDR1 MNHEY and CDR2 SVGEGT. The CDR3 region is CASSVVGGAGENIQYF. Written as DNA, the CDR3 is TGTGCCAGCAGTGTTGTCGGAGGAGCGGGGGAAAACATTCAGTACTTC.

The chain is built from TRBV10-3 and TRBJ1-2, with D possibly matching TRBD1 (6 bases). Per germline, CDR1 ENHRY and CDR2 SYGVKD. The CDR3 has 14 residues. V was pared by 3 bases and J by 8 bases, with 16 bases between. The CDR3 bases are TGTGCCATCAGTGATTCGGCGGGACATTTCGGCTACACCTTC. It specifies CAISDSAGHFGYTF.

V gene TRBV7-9 combines with J gene TRBJ2-1; D might be TRBD1 (6 bases). Trimming cost V 2 bases and J 7 bases, with 18 bases left between them. The germline gives CDR1 SEHNR, CDR2 FQNEAQ (reference sequence). This CDR3 has 16 amino acids. CDR3 sequence reads: CASSLSQGGVRNEQFF. The DNA for the CDR3 is TGTGCCAGCAGCTTAAGTCAAGGGGGAGTGAGGAATGAGCAGTTCTTC. Drawing the rest from reference TRBV7-9 and TRBJ2-1, the complete variable domain is DTGVSQNPRHKITKRGQNVTFRCDPISEHNRLYWYRQTLGQGPEFLTYFQNEAQLEKSRLLSDRFSAERPKGSFSTLEIQRTEQGDSAMYLCASSLSQGGVRNEQFFGPGTRLTVL.

This clonotype was detected many times. The genes are TRBV3-1 and TRBJ1-1, with D possibly TRBD1 on 5 matching bases. CDR1 and CDR2 from the germline V gene are LGHDT and YNNKEL (reference sequence). This CDR3 region has 13 residues. V was clipped by 2 bases and J by 5 bases, with 9 bases between them. This CDR3 reads CASSQRGETEAFF. In DNA, the CDR3 is TGTGCCAGCAGCCAACGGGGCGAGACTGAAGCTTTCTTT.

This clonotype was counted many times. One end of the junction fails to match germline, which may point to a read error. The chain couples TRBV28 to TRBJ1-4; TRBD1 agrees at 8 bases. The CDR3 has 17 residues. CDR1 MDHEN and CDR2 SYDVKM come from the germline V gene. The chain's CDR3 is CASSSWTGTATNEKLFF. The CDR3 DNA is TGTGCCAGCAGTTCTTGGACAGGGACTGCAACTAATGAAAAATTGTTTTTT.

Notes on this clonotype: Possible read error: a much larger clone is one base away. The chain employs TRBV9 and TRBJ1-2; D call uncertain. The V gene's germline CDR1 is SGDLS and CDR2 YYNGEE. This CDR3 region has 17 residues. The CDR3 DNA is TGTGCCAGCAGTGCCCGCGTCCTGGCTGTCGTCAACTATGGCTGCACCTTC. Protein: CASSARVLAVVNYGCTF.

This clonotype was seen more than once but under ten times. V usage is TRBV24-1 and J usage is TRBJ2-7, with D tentatively TRBD1 (5 bases). The CDR3 runs to 14 residues. In germline, CDR1 is KGHDR, CDR2 SFDVKD. V shed 3 bases and J shed 2 bases, with 10 bases lying between them. The CDR3 nucleotides are TGTGCCACCAGTGATACGACAGTTCCCTACGAGCAGTACTTC. It codes for CATSDTTVPYEQYF.

This clonotype has at least ten counts. The chain has TRBV20-1 and TRBJ2-3; 12 nucleotides match TRBD2. Germline loops: CDR1 DFQATT, CDR2 SNEGSKA (reference sequence). The junction had 7 bases not matched to a gene; V was cut back by 4 bases and J by 2 bases. The CDR3 consists of 16 residues. In nucleotides, the CDR3 is TGCAGTGCTACAGGGGCTAGCGGGGGGGACACAGATACGCAGTATTTT. Amino acids: CSATGASGGDTDTQYF.